The next 23 T cell receptor beta chains were all read from a single sample in a study of graft-versus-host responses after intestinal transplantation. The assay was immunoSEQ multiplex PCR, and TCRdb's table has in-frame clones only and misses some. The sample has some 41,000 clones, more than 80% seen once. Specimen: PBMCs, collected approximately 700 days after intestinal transplantation. These receptors were taken from a human patient who received an intestinal transplant, so some T cells may come from the graft donor.

This clone was observed once. The rearrangement joins TRBV5-1 to TRBJ2-5; maybe TRBD1 (6 bases). V was cut by 1 base and J by 2 bases, with 12 bases left in between. Germline CDR1 SGHRS, CDR2 YFSETQ. The CDR3 length is 15 residues. The CDR3 spells CASSLWQGTQETQYF. In DNA form, the CDR3 reads TGCGCCAGCAGCTTGTGGCAGGGGACACAAGAGACCCAGTACTTC. The full variable domain, in which reference TRBV5-1 and TRBJ2-5 provide the parts outside the CDR3, is KAGVTQTPRYLIKTRGQQVTLSCSPISGHRSVSWYQQTPGQGLQFLFEYFSETQRNKGNFPGRFSGRQFSNSRSEMNVSTLELGDSALYLCASSLWQGTQETQYFGPGTRLLVL.

This clone was recorded once. This sequence joins TRBV6-6 and TRBJ1-1; no firm D call. This CDR3 comprises 14 residues. V gave up 0 bases and J gave up 2 bases, with 7 bases separating them. CDR1 and CDR2 from the germline V gene are MNHNY and SVGAGI (reference sequence). The CDR3 coding sequence is TGTGCCAGCAGTTACTCGGCTCCAAACACTGAAGCTTTCTTT. Translation: CASSYSAPNTEAFF.

The chain recombines TRBV5-1 with TRBJ2-7; 10 bases are a match to TRBD2. There are 14 residues in the CDR3. V lost 4 bases and J lost 3; bases outside the gene matches: 4. Germline lookup yields CDR1 SGHRS and CDR2 YFSETQ. DNA for the CDR3: TGCGCCAGCAGCACCCGGACTAGCGGCTACGAGCAGTACTTC. Translating gives CASSTRTSGYEQYF.

This clone was detected only once. The chain links TRBV6-6 to TRBJ1-1; D may be TRBD1 (5 bases). Germline lookup yields CDR1 MNHNY and CDR2 SVGAGI (reference sequence). With 3 bases removed from V and 6 bases from J, the gap between germline ends came to 11 bases. There are 13 residues in the CDR3. CDR3 coding DNA: TGTGCCAGCAGTTATGGAGGGGAGGCTGAAGCTTTCTTT. Amino acids: CASSYGGEAEAFF.

This clone qualifies as medium-sized. CDR3 DNA sequence: TGTGCCAGCAGTGACTCTGAGGCCCCCTACAATGAGCAGTTCTTC. Translation gives CASSDSEAPYNEQFF. The J gene is TRBJ2-1, the V gene TRBV6-4; D ambiguous. Trimming removed 0 bases from V and 2 bases from J, with 8 bases in between. The germline V gene has CDR1 MRHNA and CDR2 SNTAGT. The CDR3 covers 15 residues.

The rearrangement joins TRBV7-6 to TRBJ2-2; 9 bases align to TRBD2. The CDR3 has 16 amino acids. V lost 3 bases to trimming and J lost 6 bases; unmatched junction nucleotides: 8. Germline lookup yields CDR1 SGHVS and CDR2 FNYEAQ. The CDR3 DNA sequence: TGTGCCAGCAGCTTTCAGGTCCTAGCGGGACCCGGGGAGCTGTTTTTT. Translated: CASSFQVLAGPGELFF. Full variable domain (outside the CDR3, taken from reference TRBV7-6 and TRBJ2-2): GAGVSQSPRYKVTKRGQDVALRCDPISGHVSLYWYRQALGQGPEFLTYFNYEAQQDKSGLPNDRFSAERPEGSISTLTIQRTEQRDSAMYRCASSFQVLAGPGELFFGEGSRLTVL.

J is TRBJ1-1 and V is TRBV7-9, with a weak D call TRBD1 (6 bases). Trimming left V 6 bases short and J 0 bases short, with 11 bases between. The germline V gene encodes CDR1 SEHNR and CDR2 FQNEAQ (reference sequence). The length of the CDR3 is 14 residues. The CDR3 bases are TGTGCCAGCAGTCCCGGACAGTTGAACACTGAAGCTTTCTTT. This sequence encodes CASSPGQLNTEAFF.

The CDR3 coding sequence is TGTGCCAGTAGTCCGGGACAGCAAGAGACCCAGTACTTC. Amino acids: CASSPGQQETQYF. The J gene is TRBJ2-5, the V gene TRBV19, with 7 bases lining up with TRBD1. CDR1 is LNHDA and CDR2 is SQIVND in the germline V gene (reference sequence). The CDR3 contains 13 residues. Trimming cost V 5 bases and J 2 bases; bases outside gene matches: 2.

The chain links TRBV10-1 to TRBJ2-3, with TRBD2 identical over 8 bases. V lost 5 bases to trimming and J lost 4 bases; unmatched junction nucleotides: 5. The germline CDR1 and CDR2 sequences are WNHNN and SYGVQD (reference sequence). CDR3 length equals 14 residues. CDR3 DNA: TGCGCCAGCAGTCATAGCGGGAAATCAGATACGCAGTATTTT. The encoded protein is CASSHSGKSDTQYF.

The chain links TRBV28 to TRBJ1-1, with D hard to call. Germline V gives CDR1 MDHEN, CDR2 SYDVKM. The CDR3 loop spans 12 amino acids. Trimming removed 3 bases at V and 10 bases at J, with 12 bases between. The CDR3 spells CASSLPGEGAFF. CDR3 bases: TGTGCCAGCAGTTTGCCTGGAGAGGGAGCTTTCTTT.

V and J are TRBV2 and TRBJ2-3; unclear D gene. V lost 3 bases, J lost 2 bases, and 12 bases lay in between. This CDR3 contains 15 residues. Germline loops: CDR1 SNHLY, CDR2 FYNNEI. CDR3 protein: CASSDLVDSTDTQYF. CDR3 DNA sequence: TGTGCCAGCAGTGATTTGGTCGACTCCACAGATACGCAGTATTTT.

The genes are TRBV6-6 and TRBJ2-7; TRBD1 might be the D (6 bases). Between the trimmed V and J ends, which lost 5 bases and 5 bases, there was a span of 13 bases. Germline V gene lookup returns CDR1 MNHNY and CDR2 SVGAGI (reference sequence). CDR3 length: 13 residues. CDR3 DNA sequence: TGTGCCAGCAGTCTAACAGGGAACCACGAGCAGTACTTC. Encoded protein: CASSLTGNHEQYF.

This clone was recorded only once. The chain employs TRBV6-5 and TRBJ2-1; 9 nucleotides match TRBD1. V lost 6 bases, J lost 4 bases, and 4 bases stayed unmatched. The germline CDR1 and CDR2 sequences are MNHEY and SVGAGI. This CDR3 contains 14 residues. CDR3 nucleotide sequence: TGTGCCAGCAGAGGGACAGGGAAATACAATGAGCAGTTCTTC. Translating it yields CASRGTGKYNEQFF.

V and J are TRBV18 and TRBJ2-1; maybe TRBD1 (5 bases). CDR1 KGHSH and CDR2 LQKENI come from the germline V gene. Trimming cost V 5 bases and J 2 bases, with 19 bases left between them. CDR3 length equals 17 residues. This chain's CDR3 is CASSTDAWTSPYNEQFF. In nucleotides, the CDR3 is TGTGCCAGCTCAACCGATGCCTGGACAAGCCCCTACAATGAGCAGTTCTTC.

The CDR3 spells CASSRSIRGDEDTQYF. CDR3 bases: TGTGCCAGCAGCCGTTCCATACGGGGGGATGAAGATACGCAGTATTTT. The chain employs TRBV7-7 and TRBJ2-3; 7 bases match TRBD2. The germline V gene has CDR1 SSHAT and CDR2 FNYEAQ (reference sequence). This CDR3 comprises 16 residues. Trimming removed 5 bases from V and 5 bases from J; junction bases left unmatched: 13.

The V call is TRBV4-1, the J call TRBJ1-2, with 7 bases identical to TRBD1. The ends lost 0 bases at V and 4 bases at J; junction bases unmatched: 8. Germline assignment: CDR1 MGHRA and CDR2 YSYEKL. The CDR3 runs 16 residues. The CDR3 loop reads CASSQDTPTGSYGYTF. CDR3 sequence (DNA): TGCGCCAGCAGCCAAGATACCCCGACAGGGAGCTATGGCTACACCTTC.

The chain employs TRBV7-3 and TRBJ2-1, with D hard to call. The CDR3 runs 13 residues. The germline V gene encodes CDR1 SGHTA and CDR2 FQGTGA. V gave up 1 base and J gave up 5 bases, with 6 bases separating them. The CDR3 reads CASSLSRNNEQFF. CDR3 DNA: TGTGCCAGCAGCTTAAGCCGGAACAATGAGCAGTTCTTC. The full variable domain, its missing parts supplied by reference TRBV7-3 and TRBJ2-1, is GAGVSQTPSNKVTEKGKYVELRCDPISGHTALYWYRQSLGQGPEFLIYFQGTGAADDSGLPNDRFFAVRPEGSVSTLKIQRTERGDSAVYLCASSLSRNNEQFFGPGTRLTVL.

Here the CDR3 DNA reads TGTGCCAGCAGCTTCGGCAGTCTGGCGGAGACCCAGTACTTC. Residues: CASSFGSLAETQYF. V usage is TRBV5-6 and J usage is TRBJ2-5; the D is unclear. This CDR3 has 14 residues. The V gene's germline CDR1 is SGHDT and CDR2 YYEEEE. V lost 2 bases and J 5 bases, leaving 13 bases between the germline ends.

The rearrangement joins TRBV2 to TRBJ1-2, with TRBD1 matching 8 bases. The germline gives CDR1 SNHLY, CDR2 FYNNEI. The CDR3 runs to 12 residues. The V segment lost 3 bases and the J segment 12 bases; nucleotides outside the gene matches: 6. CDR3 region: CASSDEGQANTF. The CDR3 DNA is TGTGCCAGCAGTGATGAGGGACAGGCGAACACCTTC. Complete variable domain (other parts from reference TRBV2 and TRBJ1-2): EPEVTQTPSHQVTQMGQEVILRCVPISNHLYFYWYRQILGQKVEFLVSFYNNEISEKSEIFDDQFSVERPDGSNFTLKIRSTKLEDSAMYFCASSDEGQANTFGSGTRLTVV.

This sequence joins TRBV19 and TRBJ2-3; TRBD2 matches at 7 bases. Germline values: CDR1 LNHDA, CDR2 SQIVND (reference sequence). This CDR3 is 16 amino acids long. V shed 1 base and J 2 bases; nucleotides not matched to a gene: 6. CDR3 protein: CASSIVGAGLTDTQYF. CDR3 nucleotides: TGTGCCAGTAGTATAGTCGGAGCGGGACTCACAGATACGCAGTATTTT.

V gene TRBV27 combines with J gene TRBJ2-5; TRBD2 is a possible D gene (5 bases). CDR1 and CDR2 from the germline V gene are MNHEY and SMNVEV (reference sequence). The V and J ends lost 5 bases and 5 bases respectively, with 18 bases between them. The CDR3 totals 15 residues. CDR3 loop: CASSPSDWIRETQYF. The CDR3 DNA is TGTGCCAGCAGTCCGTCGGACTGGATTCGTGAGACCCAGTACTTC.

This clone was detected a few times. This sequence joins TRBV6-5 and TRBJ1-6; perhaps TRBD1 as D (6 bases). CDR1 and CDR2 from the germline V gene are MNHEY and SVGAGI. The V end lost 9 bases, the J end lost 5 bases, and 11 bases lay between the germline ends. CDR3 length: 13 amino acids. CDR3: CASADRNNSPLHF. The CDR3 bases are TGTGCCAGTGCGGACAGAAATAATTCACCCCTCCACTTT.

V is TRBV7-9 and J is TRBJ2-5; tentative D call: TRBD2 (5 bases). The J call may not be correct, given that the DNA end is closer to TRBJ2-7. There are 11 residues in the CDR3. Germline V gene sequence: CDR1 SEHNR, CDR2 FQNEAQ (reference sequence). The CDR3 sequence: CASSLRDEQYF. CDR3 nucleotide sequence: TGTGCCAGCAGCTTGAGGGACGAGCAGTACTTC.